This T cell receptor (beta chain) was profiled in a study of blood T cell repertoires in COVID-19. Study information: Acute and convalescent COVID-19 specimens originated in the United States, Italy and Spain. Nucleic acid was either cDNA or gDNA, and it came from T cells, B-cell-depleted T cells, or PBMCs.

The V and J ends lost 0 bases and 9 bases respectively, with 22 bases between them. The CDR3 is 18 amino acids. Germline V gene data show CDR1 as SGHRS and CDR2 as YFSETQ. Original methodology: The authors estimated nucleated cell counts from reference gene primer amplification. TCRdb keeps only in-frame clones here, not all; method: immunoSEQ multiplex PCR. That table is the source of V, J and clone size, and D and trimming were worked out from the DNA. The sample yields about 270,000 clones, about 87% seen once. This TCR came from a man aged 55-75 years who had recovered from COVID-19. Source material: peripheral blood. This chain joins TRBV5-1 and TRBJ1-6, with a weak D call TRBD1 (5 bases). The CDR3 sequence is CASSLGRQTHVRVSPLHF. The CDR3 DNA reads TGCGCCAGCAGCTTGGGAAGACAGACGCACGTACGTGTTTCACCCCTCCACTTT.